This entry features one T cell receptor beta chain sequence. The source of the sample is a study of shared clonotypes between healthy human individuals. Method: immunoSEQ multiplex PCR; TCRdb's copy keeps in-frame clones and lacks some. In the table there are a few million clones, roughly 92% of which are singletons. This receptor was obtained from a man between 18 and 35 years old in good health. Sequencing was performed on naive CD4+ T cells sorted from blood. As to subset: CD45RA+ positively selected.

CDR3 sequence: CASSRPGRSNQPQHF. The CDR3 region has the DNA TGCGCCAGCAGCCGGCCAGGGCGTAGCAATCAGCCCCAGCATTTT. The chain links TRBV4-1 to TRBJ1-5, with a possible D match to TRBD1 (5 bases). The germline V gene encodes CDR1 MGHRA and CDR2 YSYEKL. The CDR3 loop spans 15 amino acids. Deletions cut 4 bases from V and 0 bases from J, with 10 bases between.